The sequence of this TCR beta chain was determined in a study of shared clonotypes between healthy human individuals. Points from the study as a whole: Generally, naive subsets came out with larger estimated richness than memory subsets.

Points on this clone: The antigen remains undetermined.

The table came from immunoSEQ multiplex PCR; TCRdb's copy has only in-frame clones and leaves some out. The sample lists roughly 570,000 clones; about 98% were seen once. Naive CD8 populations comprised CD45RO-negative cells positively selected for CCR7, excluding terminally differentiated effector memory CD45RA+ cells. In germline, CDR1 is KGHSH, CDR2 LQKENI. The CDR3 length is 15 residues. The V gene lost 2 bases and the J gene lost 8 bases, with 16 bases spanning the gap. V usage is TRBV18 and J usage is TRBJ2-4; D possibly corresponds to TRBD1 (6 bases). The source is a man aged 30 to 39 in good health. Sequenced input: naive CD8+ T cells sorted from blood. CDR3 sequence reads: CASSPVAQGNDIQYF. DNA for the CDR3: TGTGCCAGCTCACCAGTAGCGCAGGGGAATGACATTCAGTACTTC.